This record looks at one T cell receptor (beta chain) sequence and its context. Its antigen is not yet known. No base quality information exists; no much larger clone differs at one position. At diagnosis, tumor, uninvolved tumor-adjacent lung and peripheral blood were collected and then preserved as a mix of FFPE and fresh-frozen material. For TCR repertoire profiling, blood samples were analyzed in the form of peripheral blood mononuclear cells. For CDR1 and CDR2, the germline V gene (reference sequence) lists SGHNT and YYREEE. The CDR3 sequence holds 13 residues, the cysteine and phenylalanine included. Only the CDR3 DNA is retained, 39 bases long and in frame from the first base. Between the V and J ends, shortened by 2 bases and 1 base respectively, the junction contains 6 bases. The data stem from a study of T cells in localized non-small cell lung cancer (dated by TCRdb to 2018 to 2020). Study-level background: T cell repertoires of some 240 early-stage NSCLC patients were analyzed, with tumors being compared against uninvolved tumor-adjacent lungs. Of the NSCLC patients, 120 to 150 were male and 85 to 110 were female, and the mean age was approximately 66 years. All 230 or so NSCLC patients in the cohort were treatment-naive and had localized lung tumors that were resected. Broader findings and caveats from the paper: Multi-region tumor sequencing was not performed, so intratumor heterogeneity could not be excluded. Uninvolved tumor-adjacent lung showed the highest T cell clonality, higher than tumor, which suggests more focused antigenic responses in the uninvolved tumor-adjacent lung. Because the study design was exploratory, TCR variables were selected using unadjusted p-values without false-discovery rate correction. Longer overall survival was associated with higher blood T cell density, whereas shorter survival was associated with higher adjacent-lung clonality. Of the top 100 tumor clones, a median of roughly 57 were detected in paired uninvolved adjacent lung; 28 were also among that lung's top 100.

The immunoSEQ Assay was used to sequence TCR beta CDR3 regions from DNA. Per the authors' processing: T cell density was computed as TCR beta template counts normalized to usable DNA estimated by amplifying housekeeping genes. Richness was estimated with the preseqR package, extrapolating to 400,000 templates for PBMC samples and 120,000 templates for tissue samples. Clonality was defined by subtracting Pielou's evenness from one. Tissue-enriched TCRs were identified through differential abundance testing performed on productive amino-acid clonotypes, with a minimum total count of 5 and an alpha of 0.1. The Jaccard Index and the Morisita Overlap Index were used to measure repertoire overlap between compartments. GLIPH grouped TCR beta CDR3s together with public tetramer-defined viral CDR3s, and a viral motif had to include at least three viral sequences and show V-gene enrichment. In TCRdb, the immuneACCESS table is reduced to in-frame sequences with V and J assigned. These tables do not hold every clone; where another copy was compared, an unresolved V gene accounts for under half, and the others remain unexplained. From that table come the V and J calls and clone size; the DNA was used to work out D and trimming. The sample table lists some 10,000 clones, about four fifths of them with a count of one. 15% to 20% of the sample goes to the ten largest clones.

The sample here was peripheral blood mononuclear cells, taken before any cancer treatment. The V and J genes are TRBV5-4 and TRBJ1-1; a confident D gene designation cannot be given. The clonotype originates from a female donor over 55 with stage II lung adenocarcinoma. In nucleotide form, the sequence is TGTGCCAGCAGCTTAGGGCCGAACACTGAAGCTTTCTTT. Translated, it reads CASSLGPNTEAFF.